The clone carrying this T cell receptor beta chain was counted between two and nine times. The antigen is unknown. The data belong to a study of shared clonotypes between healthy human individuals. Points from the study as a whole: Only blood was sampled, and tissue TCR repertoires likely differ from blood ones.

Germline values: CDR1 MNHEY, CDR2 SVGAGI. The CDR3 extends over 13 amino acids. Germline trimming cut 2 bases from V and 6 bases from J; bases unmatched to any gene: 2. Cells designated naive CD8 were CD45RO-negative and were positively selected for CCR7, with terminally differentiated effector memory CD45RA+ cells excluded. On sorted subsets, replicate PCRs used about 200 ng DNA, or tens of thousands of T cell genomes. Repertoires were generated with immunoSEQ multiplex PCR, while TCRdb's copy carries only in-frame clones and drops some. The profile shows millions of clones, 93% of them singletons. The sequence derives from a man between 18 and 29 years old in good health. Some clones in this sample may be carry-over from other donors' samples. The V call is TRBV6-5, the J call TRBJ2-7, with 9 bases aligning to TRBD1. Specimen: naive CD8+ T cells from PBMCs. The CDR3 loop is CASSYGTGTEQYF. CDR3 sequence (DNA): TGTGCCAGCAGTTACGGGACAGGGACCGAGCAGTACTTC.